This T cell receptor beta chain was identified during a study of cytomegalovirus exposure and HLA in healthy donors. A word on this clone: The antigen remains unidentified.

Some clones are missing from TCRdb's copy, which holds only in-frame ones; the method was immunoSEQ multiplex PCR. The sample carries over 200,000 clones, around 90% recorded once. With V trimmed by 11 bases and J by 6 bases, 11 bases remained unmatched. The CDR3 is 14 amino acids. CDR1 MDHEN and CDR2 SYDVKM come from the germline V gene. Study-level findings and limits: Altogether, 150 or so TCR beta chains were recorded as cytomegalovirus-associated. TCR clusters originating in the first cohort tended to co-occur in the approximately 120 validation repertoires, according to a later analysis. For cytomegalovirus status, the classifier reportedly gave diagnoses with high specificity and sensitivity.

The chain links TRBV28 to TRBJ2-3, with 10 bases identical to TRBD2. Sequencing used PBMCs. The TCR sequence derives from a woman aged 30 to 39 in good health and CMV-seronegative. CDR3: CAWASGSLQDTQYF. In nucleotides, the CDR3 is TGTGCCTGGGCTAGCGGGAGCCTTCAGGATACGCAGTATTTT.